The 14 T cell receptor beta chains in this list originate from one sample, sequenced in a study of post-analysis software for immune sequencing data. General observations from the study: When patients were compared with controls, about five TRBV segments were more frequent, TRBV5-6, TRBV5-1 and TRBV20-1 among them.

Unique molecular identifiers were carried by the TCR beta cDNA libraries. TCRdb re-analysed the PCR reads in MiXCR, keeping a single row per CDR3 protein. The repertoire includes 750,000 to 950,000 distinct CDR3 sequences, roughly 50% of them detected once, and approximately 4.4% sits in the top ten. Antigens of these TCRs are unknown. The sample consisted of blood. These receptors were obtained from a girl aged 5-17 years with multiple sclerosis.

The chain joins TRBV20-1 to TRBJ1-2; possible D gene TRBD1, 5 bases. Germline CDR1 DFQATT, CDR2 SNEGSKA (reference sequence). Trimming pared 4 bases from V and 5 bases from J, leaving 14 bases between. The CDR3 is 13 amino acids. The CDR3 bases are TGCAGTGCTAAACCGGGACTGTATTATGGCTACACCTTC. It specifies CSAKPGLYYGYTF.

The V call is TRBV20-1, the J call TRBJ1-1; D uncertain. The CDR3 spans 12 residues. CDR1 and CDR2 (germline): DFQATT, SNEGSKA (reference sequence). Trimming pared 6 bases from V and 3 bases from J, leaving 11 bases between. CDR3 amino acids: CSAARGDTEAFF. CDR3 in DNA: TGCAGTGCGGCACGGGGAGACACTGAAGCTTTCTTT.

The sample holds a few counts of this clonotype. V gene TRBV3-1 combines with J gene TRBJ2-7; tentative D call: TRBD1 (8 bases). Germline V gene data show CDR1 as LGHDT and CDR2 as YNNKEL (reference sequence). V lost 4 bases to trimming and J lost 2 bases, with 15 bases between them. The CDR3 has 15 amino acids. The CDR3: CASSLNRGRAYEQYF. The CDR3 DNA sequence: TGTGCCAGCAGCCTGAACAGGGGGAGGGCCTACGAGCAGTACTTC.

The chain couples TRBV7-3 to TRBJ1-1, with 8 bases lining up with TRBD1. This CDR3 contains 17 residues. J was trimmed by 1 base and V by 2 bases; bases with no gene match: 9. The germline CDR1 and CDR2 sequences are SGHTA and FQGTGA. The CDR3 region is CASSLVAGGRGNTEAFF. The CDR3 DNA reads TGTGCCAGCAGCTTAGTCGCAGGGGGCCGGGGGAACACTGAAGCTTTCTTT.

In its sample, this clonotype was seen a few times. The CDR3 region is CATSTPDWGFNGQYF. DNA of the CDR3: TGTGCCACCAGCACCCCGGACTGGGGCTTCAACGGGCAGTACTTC. The rearrangement links TRBV15 to TRBJ2-7; TRBD1 or TRBD2 may be the D gene (5 bases each). The CDR3 is 15 residues long. Germline lookup yields CDR1 LNHNV and CDR2 YYDKDF (reference sequence). Trimming took 4 bases from V and 9 from J, leaving 22 bases between them.

The chain employs TRBV5-1 and TRBJ2-5; D is possibly TRBD1 or TRBD2 (5 bases each). The DNA end is more similar to TRBJ2-7, so the J call may be wrong. The germline V gene encodes CDR1 SGHRS and CDR2 YFSETQ. The length of the CDR3 is 14 residues. CDR3 sequence (DNA): TGCGCCAGCAGCTTGGTTCAGGGTGGAGGCGAGCAGTACTTC. Translating gives CASSLVQGGGEQYF.

The chain recombines TRBV12-3 or TRBV12-4 with TRBJ1-2, with D uncertain. The germline V and J ends were trimmed by 5 bases and 8 bases, with 12 bases remaining between them. The CDR3 contains 12 residues. The chain's CDR3 is CASSINPGGYTF. CDR3 in DNA: TGTGCCAGCAGTATCAACCCCGGCGGCTACACCTTC.

This rearrangement joins TRBV20-1 to TRBJ1-1; D is ambiguous. Trimming removed 3 bases from V and 7 bases from J, with 9 bases in between. Germline V lookup: CDR1 DFQATT, CDR2 SNEGSKA (reference sequence). The CDR3 contains 11 residues. CDR3 bases: TGCAGTGCTAGTGGTGGCGGTGAAGCTTTCTTT. It translates to CSASGGGEAFF.

This clonotype was seen more than once but under ten times. The chain carries TRBV20-1 and TRBJ2-1, with D perhaps being TRBD1 or TRBD2 (6 bases each). V lost 0 bases, J lost 2 bases, and 11 bases lay in between. Germline V CDR1 and CDR2: DFQATT, SNEGSKA (reference sequence). The CDR3 is 15 amino acids. This CDR3 is CSARDPGAPYNEQFF. In DNA, the CDR3 is TGCAGTGCTAGAGATCCGGGGGCACCCTACAATGAGCAGTTCTTC.

This rearrangement joins TRBV7-2 to TRBJ2-5; no definite D call. Trimming pared 5 bases from V and 5 bases from J, leaving 12 bases between. The CDR3 runs to 13 residues. Germline loops: CDR1 SGHTA, CDR2 FQGNSA. In DNA form, the CDR3 reads TGTGCCAGCAGCGCCATGGGGTGGGAGACCCAGTACTTC. Translation gives CASSAMGWETQYF.

The CDR3 region is CASHEGNEQYF. The CDR3 DNA reads TGTGCCAGCCACGAGGGCAACGAGCAGTACTTC. This chain uses TRBV2 with TRBJ2-7; TRBD2 is a possible D gene (5 bases). The V and J ends lost 8 bases and 5 bases respectively, with 10 bases between them. This CDR3 has 11 residues. The V gene's germline CDR1 is SNHLY and CDR2 FYNNEI.

The rearrangement joins TRBV3-1 to TRBJ2-5; 7 nucleotides line up with TRBD1. The CDR3 runs to 18 residues. Germline lookup yields CDR1 LGHDT and CDR2 YNNKEL (reference sequence). J gave up 1 base and V 1 base, and 12 bases lay outside the gene matches. The CDR3 DNA sequence: TGTGCCAGCAGCCAAGTTAGTGAAACCCGGGACAGCCAAGAGACCCAGTACTTC. Translating gives CASSQVSETRDSQETQYF.

The rearrangement joins TRBV7-2 to TRBJ2-5; D not certain. Trimming removed 2 bases from V and 1 base from J, with 8 bases in between. The CDR3 runs to 14 residues. Germline CDR1 SGHTA, CDR2 FQGNSA. Here the CDR3 reads CASSLNWGQETQYF. CDR3 in DNA: TGTGCCAGCAGCTTAAACTGGGGCCAAGAGACCCAGTACTTC.

This chain joins TRBV6-1 and TRBJ1-5; D unresolved. The length of the CDR3 is 16 residues. V was clipped by 2 bases and J by 0 bases, with 11 bases between them. The germline V gene has CDR1 MNHNS and CDR2 SASEGT. The CDR3 here is CASSERGAYSNQPQHF. The CDR3 DNA reads TGTGCCAGCAGTGAACGCGGCGCTTATAGCAATCAGCCCCAGCATTTT.